This TCR beta chain comes out of a study of cytomegalovirus exposure and HLA in healthy donors. Study outcomes and limitations: One later analysis, an examination of the 100 to 150 validation repertoires, found that first-cohort TCR clusters tended to co-occur in them. Three chains tied to CMV proved CMV antigen-specific in vitro. A classifier reportedly called cytomegalovirus status with high sensitivity and specificity.

CDR1 and CDR2 (germline): SGHTA, FQGNSA. V gave up 4 bases and J gave up 7 bases; unmatched junction bases: 6. The CDR3 spans 15 residues. The repertoire was sequenced with immunoSEQ multiplex PCR; TCRdb's copy has only in-frame clones and lacks some. The sample has tens of thousands of clones, under 96% seen once. On this clone itself: The antigen is not known.

The gene calls are TRBV7-2 and TRBJ2-3, with 12 positions matching TRBD2. Specimen: PBMCs. The TCR sequence derives from a woman in her late teens or twenties in good health and CMV-seropositive. CDR3: CASSSTSGSRNTQYF. DNA of the CDR3: TGTGCCAGCAGCTCGACTAGCGGGAGTAGGAATACGCAGTATTTT.